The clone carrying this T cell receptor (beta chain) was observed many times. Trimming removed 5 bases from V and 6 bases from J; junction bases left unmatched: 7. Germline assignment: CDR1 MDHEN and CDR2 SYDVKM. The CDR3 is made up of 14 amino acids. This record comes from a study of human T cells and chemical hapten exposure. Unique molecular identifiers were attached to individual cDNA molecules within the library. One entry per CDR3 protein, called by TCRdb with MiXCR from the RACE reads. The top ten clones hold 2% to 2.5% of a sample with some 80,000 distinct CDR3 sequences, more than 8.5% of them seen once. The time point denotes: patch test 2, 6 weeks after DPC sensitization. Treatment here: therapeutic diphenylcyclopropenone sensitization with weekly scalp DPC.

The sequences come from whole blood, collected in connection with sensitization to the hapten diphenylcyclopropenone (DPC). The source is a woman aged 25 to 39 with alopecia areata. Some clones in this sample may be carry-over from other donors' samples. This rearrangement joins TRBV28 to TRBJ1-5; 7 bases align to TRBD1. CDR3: CASSRQGPGQPQHF. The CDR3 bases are TGTGCCAGCAGTCGACAGGGTCCAGGTCAGCCCCAGCATTTT.